The present T cell receptor (beta chain) was sequenced within a study of healthy donors' naive CD4 and CD8 T cells. Study-level results: Positive CDR3 charge linked to CD4+ cells, negative to CD8+ cells.

Naive T cells were sorted: CD4+CD8-CD45RO-CD45RA+ for CD4+, CD8+CD4-CD45RA+CD27bright for CD8+. A linear amplification protocol produced the TCR libraries from around 510 ng of total RNA. TCRdb passed the reads through MiXCR, listing each CDR3 protein once. The sample shows 150,000 to 200,000 distinct CDR3 sequences, 65% to 75% of them seen only once. Trimming stripped 0 bases from V and 7 bases from J, with 16 bases between. This CDR3 is built from 14 residues. From germline, CDR1 is GTSNPN and CDR2 SVGIG (reference sequence). Of note for this clonotype: The antigen remains undetermined.

The sequence was obtained from a pool of human donors in good health; the sample pools cells from several healthy donors. What was sequenced was naive CD4+ and CD8+ T cells sorted from blood, pooled from several donors. The chain employs TRBV30 and TRBJ2-7; maybe TRBD2 (5 bases). CDR3 region: CAWSVLTGDMEQYF. CDR3 DNA sequence: TGTGCCTGGAGTGTACTTACCGGGGATATGGAGCAGTACTTC. The full variable domain, in which reference TRBV30 and TRBJ2-7 provide the parts outside the CDR3, is SQTIHQWPATLVQPVGSPLSLECTVEGTSNPNLYWYRQAAGRGLQLLFYSVGIGQISSEVPQNLSASRPQDRQFILSSKKLLLSDSGFYLCAWSVLTGDMEQYFGPGTRLTVT.